The present T cell receptor (beta chain) was sequenced within a study of T cell changes during pregnancy in multiple sclerosis. The assay was immunoSEQ multiplex PCR, and TCRdb's table has in-frame clones only and misses some. The sample contains around 70,000 clones, roughly nine tenths of which appear only once. V lost 4 bases to trimming and J lost 3 bases; unmatched junction nucleotides: 7. Germline V gives CDR1 MDHEN, CDR2 SYDVKM. This CDR3 is 15 amino acids long. This clone came up once. This sample includes further DNA sequences coding for the same CDR3. The V call is TRBV28, the J call TRBJ2-7; 9 bases fit TRBD1. The sample consisted of peripheral blood, taken in the first trimester of pregnancy. The TCR originated in a female donor in good health, enrolled as a control in a pregnancy study. CDR3 protein: CASSSTGTGLYEQYF. In DNA, the CDR3 is TGTGCCAGCAGTTCTACCGGGACAGGGCTCTACGAGCAGTACTTC.